The subject of this entry is one T cell receptor beta chain. Antigen: not known. This specimen comes from a study of blood T cells in healthy people across ages. Notes on the study in general: Donors of long life had a larger count of naive CD4+ cells and greater diversity than aged donors. Researchers deemed the diversity estimates from one million T cells underestimates.

Each sample used at least 6 million PBMCs. Combining a sample-barcoded 5' primer with a J-beta primer mix, a second PCR ran for 7 to 11 cycles. A single record per CDR3 protein comes from TCRdb applying MiXCR to the 5' RACE reads. Of some 710,000 distinct CDR3 sequences listed, about a fifth were seen once; the top ten hold about 22%. V lost 1 base to trimming and J lost 6 bases, with 12 bases between them. The CDR3 loop spans 14 amino acids. The TCR was taken from a man aged 65 to 85 in good health. The specimen sequenced was blood. The chain links TRBV12-3 or TRBV12-4 to TRBJ1-1; no definite D call. This CDR3 reads CASSLVRDYAEAFF. The CDR3 DNA reads as TGTGCCAGCAGTTTAGTCCGGGATTATGCTGAAGCTTTCTTT.